This T cell receptor beta chain was documented in a study of cytomegalovirus exposure and HLA in healthy donors. Study in general: The same platform was used for the 130 or so validation repertoires as for the roughly 660 first-cohort repertoires, as reported in a later analysis.

Study results and limitations: First-cohort TCR clusters were later found to tend to co-occur in the approximately 120 validation repertoires. A classifier reportedly called cytomegalovirus status with high sensitivity and specificity. TCR beta chains numbering more than 150 were designated cytomegalovirus-associated.

This clone was counted once. Its antigen remains unidentified. Germline CDR1 reads LNHDA; CDR2 reads SQIVND (reference sequence). Trimming left V 3 bases short and J 2 bases short, with 11 bases between. This CDR3 contains 15 residues. Profiling relied on immunoSEQ multiplex PCR, and the TCRdb table lists in-frame clones only, not all of them. This sample has 100,000 to 150,000 clones, with around 85% found just once. The rearrangement links TRBV19 to TRBJ1-5; a possible D gene is TRBD1 (5 bases). The source material was PBMCs. This TCR was recovered from a woman aged 25-40 years in good health and CMV-seronegative. The CDR3 spells CASSIMEQGNQPQHF. CDR3 sequence (DNA): TGTGCCAGTAGTATTATGGAACAGGGCAATCAGCCCCAGCATTTT.